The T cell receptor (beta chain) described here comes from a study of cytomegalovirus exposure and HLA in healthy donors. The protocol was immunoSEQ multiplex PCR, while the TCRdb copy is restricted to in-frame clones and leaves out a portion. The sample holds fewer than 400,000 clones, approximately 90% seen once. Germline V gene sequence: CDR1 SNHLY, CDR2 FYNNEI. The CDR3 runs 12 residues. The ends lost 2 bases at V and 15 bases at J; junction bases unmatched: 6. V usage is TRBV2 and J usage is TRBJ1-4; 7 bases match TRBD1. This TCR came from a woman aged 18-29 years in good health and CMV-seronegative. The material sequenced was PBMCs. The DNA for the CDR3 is TGTGCCAGCAGTGAAAACAGGGGAATAGTGTTTTTT. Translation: CASSENRGIVFF.